This T cell receptor beta chain was identified during a study of read filtering for tumor transcriptome and immune sequencing (dated by TCRdb to the early 2020s). Turning to the overall study: The cohort consisted of approximately 17 male and under 15 female patients, with a mean age of roughly 66 years and an age range of roughly 45 to 85. A main aim was a read-filtering strategy for immune repertoire data, specifically whether clonotypes supported by a single read should be removed. The study compared TCR repertoires from targeted immune repertoire sequencing and bulk whole-transcriptome sequencing run on the same bone marrow samples. By revised international staging, under 10 patients were R-ISS I, approximately 15 were R-ISS II and roughly seven were R-ISS III. Per sample, about 3.5 to 10.27 million TCR-region mapped reads were obtained with IR-seq, compared with only about 85 to 1,400 with RNA-seq. Whole-transcriptome libraries were prepared with the TruSeq RNA Access Library Prep Kit after DNase treatment.

CDR3 length: 15 amino acids, cysteine to phenylalanine. Of the read, only the CDR3 DNA is kept; its 45 bases are in frame from base 1. The V end gives up 10 bases and the J end 3 bases, leaving 11 bases in the junction not matched to a gene. As encoded in the germline V gene, CDR1 is MNHNS while CDR2 is SASEGT. This clonotype occurred a few times. It has no known antigen specificity. One base away there is no much larger clone; base qualities are not given. Each patient had bone marrow sampled at the time of active disease. Ficoll-Hypaque density gradient centrifugation was used to isolate the bone marrow mononuclear cells. Myeloma plasma cells were removed and CD138-negative cells were collected by negative selection after labeling with CD138 magnetic microbeads on a MACS separator. Purity of the isolated cells was checked by flow cytometry on an Attune NxT using CD138 antibodies. Total RNA was extracted with TRIzol reagent and quantified with a NanoDrop spectrophotometer. Paired RNA-seq and IR-seq were performed on each patient's CD138-negative bone marrow sample.

What the study reported, not specific to this receptor: The correlation between IR-seq and RNA-seq shared clonotype proportions was increased by removal of single-read clonotypes. Compared with RNA-seq, IR-seq captured clonotypes at much greater depth and more reliably, and a smaller IR-seq throughput was enough to identify most of the shared clonotypes. The sorted CD138-negative fraction was a mixed bone marrow immune population, not purified T cells. In IR-seq, single-read clonotypes were approximately 81% of clonotypes but approximately 4% of total reads; in RNA-seq they were about three quarters of clonotypes and about 40% of reads.

TCR libraries were built from approximately 400 ng RNA with the Immunoverse kit, using molecular barcoded adaptors covering alpha/delta and beta/gamma chains. TCR library preparation was performed with the same RNA that was used for transcriptome sequencing. An Illumina HiSeq 4000 with 2 x 150 cycles was used to sequence the TCR libraries. The authors' analysis ran thus. Using MiXCR, which included quality filtering and error correction, TCR reads were aligned to human V, D, J and C references and then assembled into CDR3 clonotypes. The tcR package in R was used to analyze clonotype counts and gene usage diversity. For inspection of raw mapping reads, RNA-seq reads were mapped by STAR aligner version 2.5.3a onto GRCh37 of the human genome. To test how sequencing depth affected the clonotypes detected, IR-seq fastq files were randomly downsampled with Seqtk 1.3. Using fastp trimming at Q25 and MiXCR clonotype assembly, TCRdb reanalyzed the public sequencing data and kept in-frame beta chains. Under each unique CDR3 protein, matching rows form one entry showing the most common genes and DNA. TCRdb's processing, not the study's, gives the V and J calls here. This sample holds about 90,000 distinct CDR3 sequences; 12% were observed only once. Together, the top ten hold 15% of the sample.

This sequence uses TRBV6-1 and TRBJ2-1; TRBD2 agrees with 8 junctional bases. The TCR comes from a donor older than 35 with multiple myeloma. The sequenced sample was a population of CD138-negative cells sorted from bone marrow. Read against the paper, the sample's cell subset or site label means: bone marrow mononuclear cells depleted of CD138+ plasma/myeloma cells by negative magnetic selection. DNA sequence: TGTGCCATCGAGGGAGTAGCGGGGCGCTACAATGAGCAGTTCTTC. Its protein reads: CAIEGVAGRYNEQFF.